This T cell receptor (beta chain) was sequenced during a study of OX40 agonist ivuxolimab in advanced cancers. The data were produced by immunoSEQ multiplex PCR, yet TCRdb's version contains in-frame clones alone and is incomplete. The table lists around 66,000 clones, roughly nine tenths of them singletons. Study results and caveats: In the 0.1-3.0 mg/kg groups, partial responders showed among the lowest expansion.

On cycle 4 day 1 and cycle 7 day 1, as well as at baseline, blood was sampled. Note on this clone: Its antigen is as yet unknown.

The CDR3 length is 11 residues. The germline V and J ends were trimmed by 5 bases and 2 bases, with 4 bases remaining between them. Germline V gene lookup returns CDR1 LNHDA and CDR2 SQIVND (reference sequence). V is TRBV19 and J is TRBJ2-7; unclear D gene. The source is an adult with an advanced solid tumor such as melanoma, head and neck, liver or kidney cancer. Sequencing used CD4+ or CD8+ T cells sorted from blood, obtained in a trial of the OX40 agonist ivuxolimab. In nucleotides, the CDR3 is TGTGCCAGTAGTTCTCCCTACGAGCAGTACTTC. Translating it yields CASSSPYEQYF.